One sample yielded the 19 T cell receptor beta chains listed below, sequenced in a study of spatial heterogeneity in lung cancer. As for time point: blood at routine non-recurrence follow-up after resection. TCRdb re-analysed the 5' RACE reads in MiXCR, keeping a single row per CDR3 protein. The sample includes roughly 72,000 distinct CDR3 sequences, roughly 9% of them seen just once. The sample in question was PBMCs, obtained at follow-up. The receptors shown here come from a female donor with early-stage non-small cell lung cancer.

There are many counts of this clonotype. The rearrangement uses TRBV5-6 and TRBJ2-1, with D hard to call. The length of the CDR3 is 12 residues. Germline V gives CDR1 SGHDT, CDR2 YYEEEE. Trimming cost V 5 bases and J 7 bases, with 10 bases left between them. The CDR3 region has the DNA TGTGCCAGCAGTACGCCCCAGAATGAGCAGTTCTTC. The encoded protein is CASSTPQNEQFF.

The table lists this clonotype with many counts. The rearrangement links TRBV10-2 to TRBJ2-7, with TRBD2 matching 8 bases. This CDR3 region has 14 residues. After removal of 10 bases from V and 0 bases from J, the junction contained 8 bases not matched to a gene. In germline, CDR1 is WSHSY, CDR2 SAAADI. The CDR3 nucleotides read TGCGCCACCCGGACTAGCTCGATCTCCTACGAGCAGTACTTC. Protein: CATRTSSISYEQYF.

This clonotype was seen a few times. The chain combines TRBV14 with TRBJ2-1; 8 bases fit TRBD1. The V gene end was trimmed by 3 bases and the J gene end by 6 bases; junction bases not matched to a gene: 7. The CDR3 is made up of 15 amino acids. Germline CDR1 reads SGHDN; CDR2 reads FVKESK. DNA for the CDR3: TGTGCCAGCAGCCATCCGGGACAGGACCTCAATGAGCAGTTCTTC. Its translation: CASSHPGQDLNEQFF.

In its sample, this clonotype was seen many times. This rearrangement joins TRBV6-5 to TRBJ2-3; D not certain. Trimming shortened V by 0 bases and J by 2 bases, and 6 bases separated the two germline ends. Germline lookup yields CDR1 MNHEY and CDR2 SVGAGI. This CDR3 spans 14 amino acids. This chain's CDR3 is CASSYSWDTDTQYF. CDR3 sequence (DNA): TGTGCCAGCAGTTACTCATGGGACACAGATACGCAGTATTTT.

This clonotype appeared many times. The V gene is TRBV24-1, the J gene TRBJ2-3; D is undetermined. Trimming shortened V by 4 bases and J by 2 bases, and 9 bases separated the two germline ends. The germline V gene has CDR1 KGHDR and CDR2 SFDVKD. CDR3 length: 14 residues. The chain's CDR3 is CATSDSEFTDTQYF. In nucleotides, the CDR3 is TGTGCCACCAGTGACAGTGAATTCACAGATACGCAGTATTTT.

J is TRBJ1-1 and V is TRBV3-1; no reliable D call. Germline-derived CDR1 and CDR2 are LGHDT and YNNKEL (reference sequence). V lost 3 bases and J lost 1, with 6 bases in between. The CDR3 contains 13 residues. The CDR3, as DNA: TGTGCCAGCAGCCACGCTCGGAACACTGAAGCTTTCTTT. It yields the protein CASSHARNTEAFF.

This clonotype was seen many times. This chain connects TRBV10-2 to TRBJ1-1, with D perhaps TRBD1 (6 bases). Trimming left V 7 bases short and J 1 base short, with 13 bases between. This CDR3 is built from 14 residues. Germline values: CDR1 WSHSY, CDR2 SAAADI. This CDR3 reads CASKRETGNTEAFF. The CDR3 DNA follows: TGCGCCAGCAAGAGGGAGACAGGGAACACTGAAGCTTTCTTT.

This clonotype has ten or more counts. This chain connects TRBV29-1 to TRBJ2-7, with 9 bases lining up with TRBD1. The V gene's germline CDR1 is SQVTM and CDR2 ANQGSEA. This CDR3 spans 13 amino acids. Losses at the gene ends were 7 bases for V and 4 bases for J; bases not matched to a gene: 8. CDR3 sequence: CSGGQGSAYEQYF. CDR3 in DNA: TGCAGCGGAGGACAGGGGAGCGCTTACGAGCAGTACTTC.

The sample holds many counts of this clonotype. The chain couples TRBV2 to TRBJ2-3, with 10 nucleotides matching TRBD2. Germline CDR1 and CDR2: SNHLY and FYNNEI. The CDR3 loop spans 14 amino acids. The junction had 2 bases not matched to a gene; V was cut back by 4 bases and J by 4 bases. DNA for the CDR3: TGTGCCAGCAGTGGGGGGACTAGCGCAGATACGCAGTATTTT. Its translation is CASSGGTSADTQYF.

The table lists this clonotype with many counts. This chain uses TRBV28 with TRBJ1-1; D is undetermined. The CDR3 has 13 residues. V was clipped by 5 bases and J by 3 bases, with 10 bases between them. In germline, CDR1 is MDHEN, CDR2 SYDVKM. The CDR3 spells CASSPHPDTEAFF. The DNA of the CDR3 is TGTGCCAGCAGTCCCCACCCGGACACTGAAGCTTTCTTT.

This clonotype showed up just a few times. The chain uses TRBV20-1 and TRBJ2-7; TRBD2 agrees at 8 bases. The CDR3 runs 16 residues. Germline V gene lookup returns CDR1 DFQATT and CDR2 SNEGSKA (reference sequence). Trimming cost V 0 bases and J 3 bases; bases outside gene matches: 10. The CDR3 DNA sequence: TGCAGTGCTAGAGATCTCGGCGCGGGAGGATTCTACGAGCAGTACTTC. Protein product: CSARDLGAGGFYEQYF.

This clonotype was seen repeatedly, ten times or more. The chain uses TRBV29-1 and TRBJ2-2, with a possible D match to TRBD1 (6 bases). The germline V gene encodes CDR1 SQVTM and CDR2 ANQGSEA. This CDR3 has 14 residues. V lost 4 bases and J lost 3, with 12 bases in between. CDR3 residues: CSVGAGEYTGELFF. CDR3 coding DNA: TGCAGCGTTGGGGCAGGGGAGTACACCGGGGAGCTGTTTTTT.

The genes are TRBV7-2 and TRBJ2-7; TRBD1 aligns across 7 bases. Germline loops: CDR1 SGHTA, CDR2 FQGNSA. The CDR3 is 14 residues long. The V and J ends lost 7 bases and 3 bases, in that order; junction bases with no gene match: 9. The chain's CDR3 is CASTTYRGFYEQYF. In nucleotides, the CDR3 is TGTGCCAGCACCACCTACAGGGGTTTCTACGAGCAGTACTTC.

The sample holds a few counts of this clonotype. V gene TRBV20-1 combines with J gene TRBJ2-3; 12 positions match TRBD2. V shed 0 bases and J 0 bases; nucleotides not matched to a gene: 13. This CDR3 is 20 amino acids long. CDR1 and CDR2 from the germline V gene are DFQATT and SNEGSKA (reference sequence). CDR3 sequence reads: CSARDGGLAGGPLSTDTQYF. CDR3 DNA sequence: TGCAGTGCTAGAGATGGGGGGCTAGCGGGAGGGCCCCTAAGCACAGATACGCAGTATTTT.

This clonotype was seen ten or more times. J is TRBJ2-1 and V is TRBV6-5; 7 bases are a match to TRBD2. This CDR3 is built from 14 residues. V lost 1 base to trimming and J lost 10 bases; unmatched junction nucleotides: 7. Germline CDR1 reads MNHEY; CDR2 reads SVGAGI. CDR3 DNA: TGTGCCAGCAGTTACTGGCCCGGGGGAGGGGAGCAGTTCTTC. It codes for CASSYWPGGGEQFF.

This clonotype has a count of ten or more. V is TRBV6-5 and J is TRBJ1-1; D unclear. CDR1 MNHEY and CDR2 SVGAGI come from the germline V gene. The CDR3 is 13 amino acids. Trimming pared 4 bases from V and 6 bases from J, leaving 12 bases between. CDR3 residues: CASSWLLRAEAFF. CDR3 DNA: TGTGCCAGCAGTTGGCTCTTGAGGGCTGAAGCTTTCTTT.

The rearrangement links TRBV5-1 to TRBJ2-7, with 8 bases fitting TRBD2. The germline CDR1 and CDR2 sequences are SGHRS and YFSETQ. J gave up 0 bases and V 2 bases, and 7 bases lay outside the gene matches. The CDR3 has 16 residues. CDR3: CASSLLSGTSSYEQYF. In DNA, the CDR3 is TGCGCCAGCAGCTTACTTAGCGGGACTAGCTCCTACGAGCAGTACTTC.

The sample holds many counts of this clonotype. The chain joins TRBV7-9 to TRBJ2-1; 8 bases are shared with TRBD1. The CDR3 consists of 16 residues. V lost 5 bases to trimming and J lost 2 bases; unmatched junction nucleotides: 8. CDR1 is SEHNR and CDR2 is FQNEAQ in the germline V gene (reference sequence). Here the CDR3 reads CASSVPGTGPYNEQFF. In nucleotides, the CDR3 is TGTGCCAGCAGCGTCCCTGGGACAGGACCCTACAATGAGCAGTTCTTC.

V gene TRBV5-6 combines with J gene TRBJ2-7; D call uncertain. From germline, CDR1 is SGHDT and CDR2 YYEEEE. The CDR3 is 12 amino acids. The V gene lost 0 bases and the J gene lost 6 bases, with 7 bases spanning the gap. The CDR3, as DNA: TGTGCCAGCAGCTTGGGGGGAATCGAGCAGTACTTC. Translated: CASSLGGIEQYF.